This TCR beta chain was documented in a study of T cells of healthy individuals. V was clipped by 5 bases and J by 6 bases, with 14 bases between them. Germline V CDR1 and CDR2: LNHDA, SQIVND (reference sequence). The CDR3 loop spans 14 amino acids. TCRdb recomputed calls from the 5' RACE reads with MiXCR, one row per CDR3 protein. This sample has 95,000 to 100,000 distinct CDR3 sequences, with approximately 16% found just once. The receptor's source is a human donor in good health. This chain links TRBV19 with TRBJ2-4; weak D call: TRBD2 (7 bases). The CDR3: CASSPPGGLNIQYF. Written as DNA, the CDR3 is TGTGCCAGTAGTCCTCCGGGGGGCTTAAACATTCAGTACTTC.